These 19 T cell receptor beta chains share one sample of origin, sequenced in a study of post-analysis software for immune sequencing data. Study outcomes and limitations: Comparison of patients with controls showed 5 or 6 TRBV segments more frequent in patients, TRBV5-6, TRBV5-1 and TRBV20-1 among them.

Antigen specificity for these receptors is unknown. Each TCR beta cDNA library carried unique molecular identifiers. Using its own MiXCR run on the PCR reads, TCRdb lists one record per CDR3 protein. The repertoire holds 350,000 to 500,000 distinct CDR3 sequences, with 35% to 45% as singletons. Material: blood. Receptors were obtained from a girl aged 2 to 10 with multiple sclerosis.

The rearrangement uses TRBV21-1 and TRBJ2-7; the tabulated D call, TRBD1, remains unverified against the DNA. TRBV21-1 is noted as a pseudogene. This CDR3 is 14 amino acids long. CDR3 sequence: CASSGWDRSYEQYF. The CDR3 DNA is TGTGCCAGCAGTGGGTGGGACAGATCCTACGAGCAGTACTTC.

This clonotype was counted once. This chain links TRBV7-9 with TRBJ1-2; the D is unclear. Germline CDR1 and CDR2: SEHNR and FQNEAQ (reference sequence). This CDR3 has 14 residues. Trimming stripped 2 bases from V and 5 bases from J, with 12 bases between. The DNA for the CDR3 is TGTGCCAGCAGCTTATTGACTGTGGGGTATGGCTACACCTTC. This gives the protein CASSLLTVGYGYTF.

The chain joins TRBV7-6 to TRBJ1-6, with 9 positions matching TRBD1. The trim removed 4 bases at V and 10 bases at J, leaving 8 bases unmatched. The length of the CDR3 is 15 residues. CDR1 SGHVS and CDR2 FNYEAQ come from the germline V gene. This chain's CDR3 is CASSSWTGANSPLHF. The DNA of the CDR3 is TGTGCCAGCAGCTCCTGGACAGGGGCTAACTCACCCCTCCACTTT.

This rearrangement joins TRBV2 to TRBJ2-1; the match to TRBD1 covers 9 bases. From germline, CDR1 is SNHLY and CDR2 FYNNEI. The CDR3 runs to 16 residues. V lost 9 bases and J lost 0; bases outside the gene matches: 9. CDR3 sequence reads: CASQRTGDNSYNEQFF. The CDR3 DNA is TGTGCCAGTCAGAGGACAGGGGACAACTCCTACAATGAGCAGTTCTTC.

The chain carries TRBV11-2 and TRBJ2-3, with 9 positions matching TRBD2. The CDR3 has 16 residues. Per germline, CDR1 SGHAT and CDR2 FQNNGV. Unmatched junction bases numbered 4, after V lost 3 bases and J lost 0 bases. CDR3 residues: CASSLTLAGSTDTQYF. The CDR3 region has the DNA TGTGCCAGCAGCTTGACACTAGCGGGTAGCACAGATACGCAGTATTTT.

CDR3: CASSLWRGRDEQYF. The CDR3 DNA reads as TGTGCCAGCAGTTTATGGCGGGGGAGGGACGAGCAGTACTTC. The rearrangement joins TRBV27 to TRBJ2-5, with TRBD2 matching 7 bases. The last part of the DNA fits TRBJ2-7 better; the J call may be wrong. CDR1 is MNHEY and CDR2 is SMNVEV in the germline V gene (reference sequence). This CDR3 is 14 amino acids long.

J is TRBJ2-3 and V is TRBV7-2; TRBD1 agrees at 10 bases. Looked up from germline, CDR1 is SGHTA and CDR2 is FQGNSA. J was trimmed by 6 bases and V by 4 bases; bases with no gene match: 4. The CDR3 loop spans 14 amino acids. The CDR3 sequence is CASSSGQGGDTQYF. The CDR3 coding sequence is TGTGCCAGCAGCTCAGGACAGGGGGGGGATACGCAGTATTTT.

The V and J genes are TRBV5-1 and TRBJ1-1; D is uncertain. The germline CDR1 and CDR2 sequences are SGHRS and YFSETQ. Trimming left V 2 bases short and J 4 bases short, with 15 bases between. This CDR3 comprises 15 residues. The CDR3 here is CASSFGVERGTEAFF. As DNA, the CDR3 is TGCGCCAGCAGCTTCGGGGTGGAACGGGGCACTGAAGCTTTCTTT.

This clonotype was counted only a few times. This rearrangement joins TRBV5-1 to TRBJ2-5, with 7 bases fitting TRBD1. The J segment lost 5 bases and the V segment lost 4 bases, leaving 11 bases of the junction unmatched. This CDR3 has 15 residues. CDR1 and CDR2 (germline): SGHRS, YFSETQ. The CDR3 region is CASSQTTGAGETQYF. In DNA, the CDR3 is TGCGCCAGCAGCCAAACTACAGGGGCCGGGGAGACCCAGTACTTC.

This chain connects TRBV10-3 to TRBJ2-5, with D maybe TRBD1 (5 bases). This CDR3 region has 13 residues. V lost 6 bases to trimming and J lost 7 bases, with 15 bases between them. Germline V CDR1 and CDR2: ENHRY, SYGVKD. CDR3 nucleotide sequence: TGTGCCATCAGCCGACAGATTACAGGGACCCAGTACTTC. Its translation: CAISRQITGTQYF.

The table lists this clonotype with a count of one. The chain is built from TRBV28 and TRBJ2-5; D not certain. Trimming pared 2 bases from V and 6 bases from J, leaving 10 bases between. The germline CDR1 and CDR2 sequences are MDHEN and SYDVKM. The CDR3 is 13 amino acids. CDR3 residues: CASSLLVQKTQYF. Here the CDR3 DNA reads TGTGCCAGCAGTTTACTAGTACAGAAGACCCAGTACTTC.

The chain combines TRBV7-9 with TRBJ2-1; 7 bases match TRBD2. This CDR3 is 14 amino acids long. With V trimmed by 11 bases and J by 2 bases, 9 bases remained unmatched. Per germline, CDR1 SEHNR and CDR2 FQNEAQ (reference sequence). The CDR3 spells CASRTSGAYNEQFF. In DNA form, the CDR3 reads TGTGCCTCGAGGACAAGCGGGGCCTACAATGAGCAGTTCTTC.

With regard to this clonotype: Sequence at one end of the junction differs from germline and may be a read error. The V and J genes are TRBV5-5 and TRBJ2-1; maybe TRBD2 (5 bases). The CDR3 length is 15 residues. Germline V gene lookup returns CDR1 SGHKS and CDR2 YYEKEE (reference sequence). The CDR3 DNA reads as TGTGCCGGCAGCCCGTCGGGGAGCGTCTACAATGAGCAGTTCTTC. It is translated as CAGSPSGSVYNEQFF.

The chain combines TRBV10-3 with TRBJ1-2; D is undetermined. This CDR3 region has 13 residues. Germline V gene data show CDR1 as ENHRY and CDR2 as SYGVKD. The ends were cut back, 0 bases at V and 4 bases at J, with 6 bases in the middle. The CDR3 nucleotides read TGTGCCATCAGTGAGTCGGATTTCTATGGCTACACCTTC. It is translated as CAISESDFYGYTF.

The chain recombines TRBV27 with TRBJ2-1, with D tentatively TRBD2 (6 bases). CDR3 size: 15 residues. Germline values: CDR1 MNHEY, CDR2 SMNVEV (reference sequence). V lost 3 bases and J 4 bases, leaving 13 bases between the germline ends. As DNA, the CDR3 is TGTGCCAGCAGTTTGGGGACTTCCCCTTACAATGAGCAGTTCTTC. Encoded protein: CASSLGTSPYNEQFF.

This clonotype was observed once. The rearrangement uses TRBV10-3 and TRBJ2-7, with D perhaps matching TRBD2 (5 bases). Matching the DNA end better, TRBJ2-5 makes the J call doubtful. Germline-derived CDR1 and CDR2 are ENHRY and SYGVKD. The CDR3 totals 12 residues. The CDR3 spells CASGRDEETQYF. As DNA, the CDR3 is TGTGCCAGTGGTCGGGATGAAGAGACCCAGTACTTC.

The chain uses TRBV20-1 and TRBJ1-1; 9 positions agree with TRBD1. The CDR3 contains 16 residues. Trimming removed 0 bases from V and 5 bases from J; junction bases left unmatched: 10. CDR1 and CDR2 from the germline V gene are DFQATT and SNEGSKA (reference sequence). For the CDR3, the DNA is TGCAGTGCTAGAGAGGGACAGACAGGGGGAAGGACTGAAGCTTTCTTT. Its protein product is CSAREGQTGGRTEAFF.

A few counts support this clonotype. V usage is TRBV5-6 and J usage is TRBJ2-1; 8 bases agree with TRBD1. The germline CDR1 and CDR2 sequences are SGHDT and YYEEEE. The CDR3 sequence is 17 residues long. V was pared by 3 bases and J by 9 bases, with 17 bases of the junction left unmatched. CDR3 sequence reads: CASSWDLRGQGFGEQFF. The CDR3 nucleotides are TGTGCCAGCAGCTGGGACTTAAGAGGACAGGGATTCGGTGAGCAGTTCTTC.

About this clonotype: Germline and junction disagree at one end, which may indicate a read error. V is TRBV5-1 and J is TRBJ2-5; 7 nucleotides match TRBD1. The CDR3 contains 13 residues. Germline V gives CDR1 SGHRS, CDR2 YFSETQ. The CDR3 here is CASSTGVGETQYF. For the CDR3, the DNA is TGTGCCAGCAGCACAGGGGTGGGGGAGACCCAGTACTTC.